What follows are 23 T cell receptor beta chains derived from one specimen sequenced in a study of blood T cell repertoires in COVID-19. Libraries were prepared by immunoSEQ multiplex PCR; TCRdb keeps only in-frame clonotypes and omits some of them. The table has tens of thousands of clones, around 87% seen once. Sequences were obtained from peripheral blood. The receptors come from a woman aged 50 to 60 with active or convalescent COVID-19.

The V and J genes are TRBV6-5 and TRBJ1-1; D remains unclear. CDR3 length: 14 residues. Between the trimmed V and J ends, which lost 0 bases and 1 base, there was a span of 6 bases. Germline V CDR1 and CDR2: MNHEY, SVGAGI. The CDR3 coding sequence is TGTGCCAGCAGTTACTCGAAGCCGAACACTGAAGCTTTCTTT. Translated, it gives CASSYSKPNTEAFF.

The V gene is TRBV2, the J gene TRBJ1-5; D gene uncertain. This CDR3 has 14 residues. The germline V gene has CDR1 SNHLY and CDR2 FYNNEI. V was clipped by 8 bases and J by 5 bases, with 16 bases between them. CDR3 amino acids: CASGPRGEYQPQHF. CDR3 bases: TGTGCCAGCGGCCCGCGAGGAGAATATCAGCCCCAGCATTTT.

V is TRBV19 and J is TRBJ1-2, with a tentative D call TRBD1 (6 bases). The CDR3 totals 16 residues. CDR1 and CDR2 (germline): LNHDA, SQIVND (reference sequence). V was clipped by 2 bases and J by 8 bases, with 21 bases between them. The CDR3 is CASSISLTQGFGGYTF. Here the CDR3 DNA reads TGTGCCAGTAGTATATCATTGACACAGGGATTTGGCGGCTACACCTTC. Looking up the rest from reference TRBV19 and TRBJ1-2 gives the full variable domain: DGGITQSPKYLFRKEGQNVTLSCEQNLNHDAMYWYRQDPGQGLRLIYYSQIVNDFQKGDIAEGYSVSREKKESFPLTVTSAQKNPTAFYLCASSISLTQGFGGYTFGSGTRLTVV.

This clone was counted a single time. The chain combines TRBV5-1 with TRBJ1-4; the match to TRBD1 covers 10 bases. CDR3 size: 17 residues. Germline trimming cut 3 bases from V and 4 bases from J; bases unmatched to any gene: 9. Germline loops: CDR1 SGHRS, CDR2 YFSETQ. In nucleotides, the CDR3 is TGCGCCAGCAGCTCGTCTGGACGGACAGGGGGTAATGAAAAACTGTTTTTT. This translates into CASSSSGRTGGNEKLFF.

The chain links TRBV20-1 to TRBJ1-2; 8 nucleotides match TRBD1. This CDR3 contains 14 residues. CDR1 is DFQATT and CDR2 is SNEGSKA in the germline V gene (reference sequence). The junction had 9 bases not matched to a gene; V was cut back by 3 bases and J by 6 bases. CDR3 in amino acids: CSASRAGGVDGYTF. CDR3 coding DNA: TGCAGTGCTAGTAGAGCAGGGGGCGTCGATGGCTACACCTTC.

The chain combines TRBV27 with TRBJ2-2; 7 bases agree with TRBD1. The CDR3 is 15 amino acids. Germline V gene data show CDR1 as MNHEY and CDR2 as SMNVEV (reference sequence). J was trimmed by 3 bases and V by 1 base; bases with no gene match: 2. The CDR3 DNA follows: TGTGCCAGCAGTTTATGGGGACAGTACACCGGGGAGCTGTTTTTT. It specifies CASSLWGQYTGELFF.

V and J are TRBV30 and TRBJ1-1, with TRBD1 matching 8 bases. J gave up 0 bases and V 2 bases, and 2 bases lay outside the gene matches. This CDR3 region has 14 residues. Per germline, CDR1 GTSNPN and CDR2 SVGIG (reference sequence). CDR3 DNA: TGTGCCTGGAGTAGGGGACAGGTGAACACTGAAGCTTTCTTT. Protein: CAWSRGQVNTEAFF.

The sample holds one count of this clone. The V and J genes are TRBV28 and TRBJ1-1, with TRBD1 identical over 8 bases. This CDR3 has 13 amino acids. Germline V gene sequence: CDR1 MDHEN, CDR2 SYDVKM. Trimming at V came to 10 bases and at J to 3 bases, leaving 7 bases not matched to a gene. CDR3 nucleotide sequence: TGTGCCACAGGGGGCTGGCTGGACACTGAAGCTTTCTTT. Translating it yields CATGGWLDTEAFF.

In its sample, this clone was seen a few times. CDR3 coding DNA: TGTGCCTGGAGTGTCGGAGGGTACTACTATGGCTACACCTTC. It encodes CAWSVGGYYYGYTF. V usage is TRBV30 and J usage is TRBJ1-2; no clear D. The CDR3 is 14 residues long. Germline V gives CDR1 GTSNPN, CDR2 SVGIG (reference sequence). The germline V and J ends were trimmed by 0 bases and 3 bases, with 11 bases remaining between them. Using reference TRBV30 and TRBJ1-2 for the parts outside the CDR3, the full variable domain is SQTIHQWPATLVQPVGSPLSLECTVEGTSNPNLYWYRQAAGRGLQLLFYSVGIGQISSEVPQNLSASRPQDRQFILSSKKLLLSDSGFYLCAWSVGGYYYGYTFGSGTRLTVV.

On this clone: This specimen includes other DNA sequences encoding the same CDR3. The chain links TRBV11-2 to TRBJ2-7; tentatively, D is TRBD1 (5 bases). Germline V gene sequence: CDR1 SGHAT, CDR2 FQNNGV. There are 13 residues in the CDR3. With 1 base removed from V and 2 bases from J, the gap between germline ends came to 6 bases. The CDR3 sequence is CASSLGQTYEQYF. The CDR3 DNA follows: TGTGCCAGCAGCTTAGGACAGACCTACGAGCAGTACTTC.

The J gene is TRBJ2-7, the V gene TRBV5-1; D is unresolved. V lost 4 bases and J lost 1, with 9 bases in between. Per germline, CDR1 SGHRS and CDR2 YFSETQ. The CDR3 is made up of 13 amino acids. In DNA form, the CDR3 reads TGCGCCAGCAGCGTCCCTAGGTCCTACGAGCAGTACTTC. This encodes CASSVPRSYEQYF.

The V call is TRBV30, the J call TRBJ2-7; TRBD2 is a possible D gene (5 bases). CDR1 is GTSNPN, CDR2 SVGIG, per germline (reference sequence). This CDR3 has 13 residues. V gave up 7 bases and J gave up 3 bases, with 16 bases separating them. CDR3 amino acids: CASAPGVGYEQYF. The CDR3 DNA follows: TGTGCCTCCGCACCCGGGGTGGGCTACGAGCAGTACTTC.

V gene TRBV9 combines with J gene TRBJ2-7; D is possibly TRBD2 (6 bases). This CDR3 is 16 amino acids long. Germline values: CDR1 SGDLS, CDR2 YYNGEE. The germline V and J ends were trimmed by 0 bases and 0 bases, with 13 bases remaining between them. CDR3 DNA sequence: TGTGCCAGCAGCGTAGGGGTAGCGGATAGCTCCTACGAGCAGTACTTC. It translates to CASSVGVADSSYEQYF.

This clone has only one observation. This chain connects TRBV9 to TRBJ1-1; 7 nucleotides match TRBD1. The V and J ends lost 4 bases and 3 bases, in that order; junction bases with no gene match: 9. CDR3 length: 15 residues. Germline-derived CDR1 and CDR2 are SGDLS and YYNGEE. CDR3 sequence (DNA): TGTGCCAGCAGCCCCCGGACAGGACAAGACACTGAAGCTTTCTTT. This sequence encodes CASSPRTGQDTEAFF. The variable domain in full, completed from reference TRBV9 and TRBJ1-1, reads DSGVTQTPKHLITATGQRVTLRCSPRSGDLSVYWYQQSLDQGLQFLIQYYNGEERAKGNILERFSAQQFPDLHSELNLSSLELGDSALYFCASSPRTGQDTEAFFGQGTRLTVV.

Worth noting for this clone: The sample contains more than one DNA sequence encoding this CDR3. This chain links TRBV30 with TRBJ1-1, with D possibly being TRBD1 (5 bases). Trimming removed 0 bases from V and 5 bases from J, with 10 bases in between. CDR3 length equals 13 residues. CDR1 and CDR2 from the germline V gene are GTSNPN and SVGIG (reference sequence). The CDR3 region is CAWSVQEGTEAFF. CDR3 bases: TGTGCCTGGAGTGTACAGGAGGGGACTGAAGCTTTCTTT.

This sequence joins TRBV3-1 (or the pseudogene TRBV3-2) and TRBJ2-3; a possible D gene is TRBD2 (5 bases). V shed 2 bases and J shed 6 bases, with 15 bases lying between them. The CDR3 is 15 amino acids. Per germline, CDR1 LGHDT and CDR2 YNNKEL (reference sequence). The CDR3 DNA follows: TGTGCCAGCAGCCAAATAAGGCTAGCTGGGGATACGCAGTATTTT. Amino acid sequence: CASSQIRLAGDTQYF.

In DNA form, the CDR3 reads TGTGCCAGCAGCCTCCGGGACAGGGGGAGGGTTAACACCGGGGAGCTGTTTTTT. This sequence encodes CASSLRDRGRVNTGELFF. The chain combines TRBV11-2 with TRBJ2-2; TRBD1 agrees at 11 bases. V shed 5 bases, J shed 2 bases, and the junction held 10 bases outside the gene matches. The CDR3 length is 18 residues. Germline-derived CDR1 and CDR2 are SGHAT and FQNNGV. Full variable domain (missing parts from reference TRBV11-2 and TRBJ2-2): EAGVAQSPRYKIIEKRQSVAFWCNPISGHATLYWYQQILGQGPKLLIQFQNNGVVDDSQLPKDRFSAERLKGVDSTLKIQPAKLEDSAVYLCASSLRDRGRVNTGELFFGEGSRLTVL.

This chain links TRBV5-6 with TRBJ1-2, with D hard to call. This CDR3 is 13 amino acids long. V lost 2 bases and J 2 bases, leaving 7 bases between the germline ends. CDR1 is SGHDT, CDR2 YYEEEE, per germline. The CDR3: CASSLPRNYGYTF. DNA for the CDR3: TGTGCCAGCAGCTTACCCAGGAACTATGGCTACACCTTC.

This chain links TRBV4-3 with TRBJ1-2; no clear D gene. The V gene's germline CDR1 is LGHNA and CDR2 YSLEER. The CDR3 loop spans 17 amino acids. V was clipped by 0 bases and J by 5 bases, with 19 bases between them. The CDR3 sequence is CASSQDFGSSQFYGYTF. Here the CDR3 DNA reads TGCGCCAGCAGCCAAGATTTCGGGTCAAGCCAATTTTATGGCTACACCTTC.

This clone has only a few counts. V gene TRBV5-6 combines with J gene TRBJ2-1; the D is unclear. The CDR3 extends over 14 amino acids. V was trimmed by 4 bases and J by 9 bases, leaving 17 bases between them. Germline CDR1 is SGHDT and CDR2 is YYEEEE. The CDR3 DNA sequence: TGTGCCAGCAGCGATGAAAGAGATCGAAGTGAGCAGTTCTTC. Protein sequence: CASSDERDRSEQFF.

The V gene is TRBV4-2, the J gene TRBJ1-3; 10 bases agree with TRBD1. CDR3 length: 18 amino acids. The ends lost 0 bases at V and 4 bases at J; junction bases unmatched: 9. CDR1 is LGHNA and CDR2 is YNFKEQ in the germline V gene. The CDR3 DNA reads TGTGCCAGCAGCCAAGATCACCGACAGGGGGCGTCAGGAAACACCATATATTTT. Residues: CASSQDHRQGASGNTIYF.

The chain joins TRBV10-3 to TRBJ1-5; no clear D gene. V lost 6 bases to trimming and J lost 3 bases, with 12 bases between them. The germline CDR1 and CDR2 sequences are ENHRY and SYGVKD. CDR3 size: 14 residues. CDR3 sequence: CAISASGNNQPQHF. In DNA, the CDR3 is TGTGCCATCAGCGCTTCGGGAAACAATCAGCCCCAGCATTTT.

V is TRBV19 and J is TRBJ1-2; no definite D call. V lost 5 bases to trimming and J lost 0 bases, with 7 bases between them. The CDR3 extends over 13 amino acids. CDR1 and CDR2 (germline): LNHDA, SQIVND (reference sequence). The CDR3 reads CASSEVSNYGYTF. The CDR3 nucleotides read TGTGCCAGTAGTGAGGTTTCTAACTATGGCTACACCTTC.